This TCR beta chain was recorded in a study of cytomegalovirus exposure and HLA in healthy donors. About this clone itself: Its antigen is not identified.

Study-level findings and limits: For TCR beta chains, V- and J-gene trimming was later linked to a missense DCLRE1C variant. Of the V segments, some could not be distinguished, including TRBV6-2 and TRBV6-3, and were excluded. Analysis was performed later, and it showed HLA-associated TCR beta chains to be more clonally expanded than equally common others.

This PCR relied on a set of 60 Vbeta primers and 13 Jbeta primers. Repertoires were generated with immunoSEQ multiplex PCR, while TCRdb's copy carries only in-frame clones and drops some. The sample yields around 230,000 clones, roughly 73% seen once. This CDR3 spans 16 amino acids. Germline loops: CDR1 LGHNA, CDR2 YNFKEQ. J was trimmed by 2 bases and V by 0 bases; bases with no gene match: 4. Sample: PBMCs. This TCR derives from a boy aged 5-17 years in good health and CMV-seronegative. The V and J genes are TRBV4-2 and TRBJ2-5, with 9 bases lining up with TRBD2. CDR3 amino acids: CASSQESSGGQETQYF. In DNA, the CDR3 is TGTGCCAGCAGCCAAGAAAGTAGCGGGGGTCAAGAGACCCAGTACTTC.